The 24 T cell receptor beta chains below were found in one sample sequenced in a study of neurological immune-mediated disorders. MiXCR, applied by TCRdb to the 5' RACE reads, yields one record per CDR3 protein. This sample has some 18,000 distinct CDR3 sequences, with approximately 7.3% found just once. The sequenced sample consisted of CD8+ T cells from blood. The receptor source for this set is a woman in her twenties or thirties with HTLV-1-associated myelopathy (HAM/TSP).

This clonotype was detected ten times or more. This rearrangement joins TRBV7-2 to TRBJ2-1; D gene uncertain. The CDR3 is made up of 13 amino acids. Trimming cost V 1 base and J 4 bases, with 5 bases left between them. CDR1 and CDR2 from the germline V gene are SGHTA and FQGNSA. CDR3: CASSLGLYNEQFF. The CDR3 nucleotides read TGTGCCAGCAGCTTAGGTCTTTACAATGAGCAGTTCTTC.

This clonotype was detected a few times. The rearrangement uses TRBV4-2 and TRBJ1-5; possible D gene TRBD1, 6 bases. The CDR3 sequence is 15 residues long. Trimming removed 0 bases from V and 2 bases from J, with 8 bases in between. Germline V gene sequence: CDR1 LGHNA, CDR2 YNFKEQ. CDR3 protein: CASSQDHRGNQPQHF. The CDR3 DNA follows: TGTGCCAGCAGCCAAGATCACAGGGGCAATCAGCCCCAGCATTTT.

This clonotype was detected many times. This CDR3 is CASSLDREGPATNEKLFF. CDR3 bases: TGTGCCAGCAGCTTGGACAGGGAGGGACCTGCAACTAATGAAAAACTGTTTTTT. The V gene is TRBV5-5, the J gene TRBJ1-4; tentatively, D is TRBD1 (6 bases). V was trimmed by 0 bases and J by 0 bases, leaving 15 bases between them. Germline-derived CDR1 and CDR2 are SGHKS and YYEKEE (reference sequence). This CDR3 spans 18 amino acids.

This clonotype was seen many times. The chain is built from TRBV14 and TRBJ2-1; the D gene could be TRBD1 or TRBD2 (6 bases each). The CDR3 is made up of 16 amino acids. Trimming took off 0 bases at V and 7 bases at J, with 16 bases between the two ends. Germline CDR1 and CDR2: SGHDN and FVKESK. The CDR3 DNA reads TGTGCCAGCAGCCAAGATATTTCAAAGGGGGGAAATGAGCAGTTCTTC. Protein: CASSQDISKGGNEQFF.

Note on this clonotype: A much larger clonotype is one base distant, so this may be a read error. The J gene is TRBJ2-7, the V gene TRBV18; D might be TRBD2 (6 bases). Germline V CDR1 and CDR2: KGHSH, LQKENI. CDR3 length equals 14 residues. The CDR3 coding sequence is TGTGTCAGCTCGTGGGGGGAAGGGCCTTACGAGCAGTACTTC. Amino acid sequence: CVSSWGEGPYEQYF.

This clonotype was detected many times. The gene calls are TRBV20-1 and TRBJ1-1, with a tentative D call TRBD1 (6 bases). The germline V gene has CDR1 DFQATT and CDR2 SNEGSKA (reference sequence). V gave up 6 bases and J gave up 10 bases, with 18 bases separating them. This CDR3 is built from 12 residues. The CDR3 sequence: CSAELPTGGAFF. The CDR3 DNA is TGCAGTGCAGAACTCCCGACAGGAGGAGCTTTCTTT.

On this clonotype: It may be a read error: a sequence one base away is much more abundant. This chain joins TRBV6-6 and TRBJ2-1; 12 bases map to TRBD2. The CDR3 runs 14 residues. Germline V gives CDR1 MNHNY, CDR2 SVGAGI (reference sequence). V dropped 6 bases and J dropped 8; count of bases not matched to a gene: 5. CDR3 region: CASRLAGGVYEQFF. The DNA of the CDR3 is TGTGCCAGCAGGCTAGCGGGGGGGGTCTATGAGCAGTTCTTC.

This clonotype was recorded many times. V gene TRBV6-4 combines with J gene TRBJ2-3; perhaps D is TRBD1 or TRBD2 (5 bases each). The germline V gene has CDR1 MRHNA and CDR2 SNTAGT. The CDR3 extends over 14 amino acids. Deletions cut 2 bases from V and 5 bases from J, with 11 bases between. CDR3 in amino acids: CASSDGGPQDTQYF. CDR3 nucleotide sequence: TGTGCCAGCAGTGACGGGGGACCCCAAGATACGCAGTATTTT.

This clonotype was found many times. This chain links TRBV9 with TRBJ1-2; D not resolved. Germline V gene sequence: CDR1 SGDLS, CDR2 YYNGEE. This CDR3 comprises 12 residues. V was cut by 0 bases and J by 6 bases, with 6 bases left in between. The CDR3 spells CASSVGGNGYTF. For the CDR3, the DNA is TGTGCCAGCAGCGTAGGAGGGAATGGCTACACCTTC.

There are many counts of this clonotype. The chain carries TRBV10-2 and TRBJ1-6, with a possible D match to TRBD1 (6 bases). CDR3 length: 15 residues. V lost 3 bases and J lost 7, with 13 bases in between. Germline lookup yields CDR1 WSHSY and CDR2 SAAADI. CDR3 region: CASSENRELNSPLHF. DNA of the CDR3: TGCGCCAGCAGTGAAAACAGGGAGCTGAATTCACCCCTCCACTTT.

This clonotype was picked up a small number of times. V and J are TRBV24-1 and TRBJ2-1, with 8 bases matching TRBD2. J lost 5 bases, V lost 1 base, and 3 bases had no gene match. CDR1 and CDR2 from the germline V gene are KGHDR and SFDVKD. The CDR3 has 15 amino acids. The CDR3 protein is CATSDFSGVDNEQFF. In DNA, the CDR3 is TGTGCCACCAGTGATTTTAGCGGGGTTGACAATGAGCAGTTCTTC.

This clonotype was detected ten times or more. CDR3: CASSLVAYEQYF. As DNA, the CDR3 is TGTGCCAGCAGCTTGGTAGCCTACGAGCAGTACTTC. The chain employs TRBV5-6 and TRBJ2-7; D is undetermined. The germline CDR1 and CDR2 sequences are SGHDT and YYEEEE. Trimming cost V 0 bases and J 2 bases, with 3 bases left between them. The length of the CDR3 is 12 residues.

This clonotype was counted a few times. A much more abundant neighbour one base away suggests this may be a read error. J is TRBJ1-2 and V is TRBV15; possible D gene TRBD1, 6 bases. The CDR3 length is 15 residues. CDR1 and CDR2 from the germline V gene are LNHNV and YYDKDF (reference sequence). This CDR3 is CATNRDPTGNYGYTF. CDR3 nucleotides: TGTGCCACCAACAGAGATCCTACAGGGAACTATGGCTACACCTTC.

Concerning this clonotype itself: The junction shows a germline mismatch at one end, possibly a read error. The chain has TRBV4-2 and TRBJ2-3; the D gene is possibly TRBD2 (5 bases). The length of the CDR3 is 15 residues. Germline V gene lookup returns CDR1 LGHNA and CDR2 YNFKEQ. The CDR3 loop reads CANSPLGENTDTQYF. The DNA of the CDR3 is TGTGCCAACAGCCCCCTCGGGGAAAACACAGATACACAGTATTTT.

As regards this clonotype: The junction departs from the called germline gene at one end, perhaps through a read error. J is TRBJ2-3 and V is TRBV6-4, with a possible D match to TRBD2 (6 bases). CDR1 is MRHNA, CDR2 SNTAGT, per germline. The CDR3 length is 14 residues. The CDR3, as DNA: TGTGACAGCAGTTTAACGGGGGACACAGATACGCAGTATTTT. Its protein product is CDSSLTGDTDTQYF.

This clonotype was seen repeatedly, ten times or more. The V call is TRBV7-9, the J call TRBJ2-2; no definite D call. The germline V gene encodes CDR1 SEHNR and CDR2 FQNEAQ (reference sequence). V lost 4 bases, J lost 0 bases, and 6 bases lay in between. The CDR3 covers 14 residues. For the CDR3, the DNA is TGTGCCAGCAGCTCTCTGTCGAACACCGGGGAGCTGTTTTTT. Its translation: CASSSLSNTGELFF.

This clonotype was counted many times. J is TRBJ2-7 and V is TRBV20-1; the match to TRBD1 covers 9 bases. Germline V gives CDR1 DFQATT, CDR2 SNEGSKA (reference sequence). V trimming: 0 bases; J trimming: 4 bases; junction bases outside the gene matches: 10. The CDR3 sequence is 16 residues long. CDR3 in amino acids: CSARDSAGTGSYEQYF. The DNA of the CDR3 is TGCAGTGCTAGAGATTCGGCCGGGACAGGGAGTTACGAGCAGTACTTC.

This clonotype was recorded at least ten times. This chain connects TRBV7-9 to TRBJ1-1, with no clear D. The V end lost 2 bases, the J end lost 4 bases, and 11 bases lay between the germline ends. The CDR3 has 14 amino acids. CDR1 is SEHNR and CDR2 is FQNEAQ in the germline V gene (reference sequence). CDR3 protein: CASSLSEGSTEAFF. The DNA of the CDR3 is TGTGCCAGCAGCTTATCGGAGGGATCCACTGAAGCTTTCTTT.

CDR3 nucleotide sequence: TGTGCCAGCAGCGTAGGGGCTGCCGCGTCCGGGGAGCTGTTTTTT. This encodes CASSVGAAASGELFF. J is TRBJ2-2 and V is TRBV7-9; perhaps TRBD1 as D (5 bases). V lost 5 bases and J lost 6, with 16 bases in between. Germline CDR1 reads SEHNR; CDR2 reads FQNEAQ (reference sequence). The CDR3 is 15 amino acids.

This clonotype was found many times. The V call is TRBV7-8, the J call TRBJ2-2, with D hard to call. V lost 0 bases and J 2 bases, leaving 7 bases between the germline ends. This CDR3 spans 15 amino acids. Germline CDR1 reads SGHVS; CDR2 reads FQNEAQ. The CDR3 sequence: CASSLATGNTGELFF. CDR3 bases: TGTGCCAGCAGCTTAGCGACCGGAAACACCGGGGAGCTGTTTTTT.

By share, this clonotype counts as medium-sized. The chain joins TRBV9 to TRBJ1-1; no reliable D call. The CDR3 runs to 15 residues. CDR1 is SGDLS and CDR2 is YYNGEE in the germline V gene. V lost 0 bases to trimming and J lost 1 base, with 10 bases between them. CDR3 in DNA: TGTGCCAGCAGCGTAGGGACGGGATCGAACACTGAAGCTTTCTTT. Translated, it gives CASSVGTGSNTEAFF.

This clonotype was seen repeatedly, ten times or more. The gene calls are TRBV20-1 and TRBJ2-3; D not resolved. This CDR3 spans 12 amino acids. Germline V gives CDR1 DFQATT, CDR2 SNEGSKA (reference sequence). With 0 bases removed from V and 2 bases from J, the gap between germline ends came to 3 bases. DNA of the CDR3: TGCAGTGCTAGAGAACCCACAGATACGCAGTATTTT. It specifies CSAREPTDTQYF.

This clonotype was counted at least ten times. The chain employs TRBV13 and TRBJ2-5, with a tentative D call TRBD1 (6 bases). The germline V gene encodes CDR1 PRHDT and CDR2 FYEKMQ (reference sequence). The CDR3 is made up of 14 amino acids. The germline V and J ends were trimmed by 6 bases and 1 base, with 12 bases remaining between them. CDR3 nucleotide sequence: TGTGCCAGCAGTTCTACGACAGGCCAAGAGACCCAGTACTTC. Protein product: CASSSTTGQETQYF. Full variable domain (remainder filled in from reference TRBV13 and TRBJ2-5): AAGVIQSPRHLIKEKRETATLKCYPIPRHDTVYWYQQGPGQDPQFLISFYEKMQSDKGSIPDRFSAQQFSDYHSELNMSSLELGDSALYFCASSSTTGQETQYFGPGTRLLVL.

This clonotype was recorded at least ten times. The chain employs TRBV2 and TRBJ2-3; TRBD2 agrees at 7 bases. Germline assignment: CDR1 SNHLY and CDR2 FYNNEI. CDR3 length: 15 residues. J gave up 0 bases and V 2 bases, and 2 bases lay outside the gene matches. The CDR3: CASSELAASTDTQYF. For the CDR3, the DNA is TGTGCCAGCAGTGAACTAGCGGCTAGCACAGATACGCAGTATTTT.